One TCR beta chain is described in this entry. This specimen comes from a study of shared clonotypes between healthy human individuals. The CDR3 is made up of 17 amino acids. Germline CDR1 ENHRY, CDR2 SYGVKD. The germline V and J ends were trimmed by 2 bases and 0 bases, with 14 bases remaining between them. The protocol was immunoSEQ multiplex PCR, while the TCRdb copy is restricted to in-frame clones and leaves out a portion. The sample lists some 1.5 million clones, about 98% occurring once. The chain links TRBV10-3 to TRBJ1-3; D is unclear. Sequencing was carried out using naive CD4+ T cells sorted from blood. Documented subset: CD45RA+ positively selected. This TCR derives from a man aged 30-40 years in good health. The CDR3 here is CAISETPSSSSGNTIYF. In nucleotides, the CDR3 is TGTGCCATCAGTGAGACTCCCTCCTCGAGCTCTGGAAACACCATATATTTT.